A selection of T cell receptor beta chains follows, all from one sample in a study of T cell changes during pregnancy in multiple sclerosis. The protocol was immunoSEQ multiplex PCR, while the TCRdb copy is restricted to in-frame clones and leaves out a portion. The profile shows 26,000 or so clones, approximately 88% of them singletons. The material was CD4+ T cells from peripheral blood mononuclear cells, obtained in the first trimester of pregnancy. The receptors stem from a female donor in good health, enrolled as a control in a pregnancy study. Each CDR3 is given with its conserved first and last residue. D genes are given only for firm matches.

v_gene,j_gene,d_gene,CDR3aa,CDR3nt
TRBV5-8,TRBJ2-5,TRBD2,CASSLGSSGGTYQETQYF,TGTGCCAGCAGCTTGGGGTCTAGCGGGGGGACGTACCAAGAGACCCAGTACTTC
TRBV28,TRBJ2-3,.,CASTSWPDTQYF,TGTGCCAGCACCTCTTGGCCGGATACGCAGTATTTT
TRBV7-2,TRBJ2-5,.,CASSLVDRSQETQYF,TGTGCCAGCAGCTTAGTCGATCGGTCCCAAGAGACCCAGTACTTC
TRBV19,TRBJ1-1,.,CASSDSVNTEAFF,TGTGCCAGTAGCGACAGCGTGAACACTGAAGCTTTCTTT
TRBV27,TRBJ2-7,TRBD2,CASRTLAGDTSYEQYF,TGTGCCAGCAGGACCCTAGCGGGGGATACGTCCTACGAGCAGTACTTC
TRBV11-2,TRBJ1-2,TRBD1,CASEKPGTATLYGYTF,TGTGCCAGCGAGAAACCGGGGACAGCGACTCTCTATGGCTACACCTTC
TRBV29-1,TRBJ2-2,.,CSVVVGGAAGELFF,TGCAGCGTTGTGGTGGGGGGAGCGGCCGGGGAGCTGTTTTTT
TRBV30,TRBJ2-5,TRBD1,CAWSGGTGETQYF,TGTGCCTGGAGTGGGGGGACAGGAGAGACCCAGTACTTC
TRBV27,TRBJ1-5,.,CASSPTRSNQPQHF,TGTGCCAGCAGTCCCACACGTAGCAATCAGCCCCAGCATTTT
TRBV29-1,TRBJ2-2,.,CSVQRSNTGELFF,TGCAGCGTTCAGCGGTCGAACACCGGGGAGCTGTTTTTT
TRBV2,TRBJ1-1,.,CASSEMRRSAAEAFF,TGTGCCAGCAGCGAAATGAGGCGGAGCGCTGCTGAAGCTTTCTTT
TRBV6-1,TRBJ1-2,TRBD1,CASGGSAGQGGGGGYTF,TGTGCCAGCGGTGGCTCGGCGGGACAGGGAGGAGGGGGGGGCTACACCTTC
TRBV7-2,TRBJ1-2,.,CASSLGRQAGF,TGTGCCAGCAGCTTAGGCCGGCAGGCTGGGTTC
TRBV6-1,TRBJ1-1,TRBD1,CASRRQGVITEAFF,TGTGCCAGCAGGAGACAGGGGGTAATCACTGAAGCTTTCTTT
TRBV7-6,TRBJ2-7,.,CASSEQQGTQYF,TGTGCCAGCAGCGAACAACAGGGAACGCAGTACTTC
TRBV7-8,TRBJ2-7,TRBD1,CASSLNSGQGYEQYF,TGTGCCAGCAGCTTAAACTCCGGACAGGGCTACGAGCAGTACTTC
TRBV7-8,TRBJ1-2,TRBD1,CASSATGDGYTF,TGTGCCAGCAGCGCCACAGGGGATGGCTACACCTTC
TRBV5-6,TRBJ2-7,TRBD2,CASRRTSGGYEQYF,TGTGCCAGCAGACGGACTAGCGGGGGGTACGAGCAGTACTTC
TRBV30,TRBJ1-3,TRBD1,CAWSIGPTTGGSGNTIYF,TGTGCCTGGAGTATAGGCCCCACAACAGGGGGTTCAGGAAACACCATATATTTT
TRBV28,TRBJ2-7,.,CASSFQGAPYEQYF,TGTGCCAGCAGTTTCCAGGGTGCCCCCTACGAGCAGTACTTC
TRBV6-5,TRBJ1-6,.,CATRPGFNSPLHF,TGTGCCACCCGACCGGGGTTCAATTCACCCCTCCACTTT
TRBV7-3,TRBJ2-3,.,CASSLASGTDTQYF,TGTGCCAGCAGCTTGGCTAGCGGCACAGATACGCAGTATTTT
TRBV29-1,TRBJ2-5,.,CSVVGTSGVETQYF,TGCAGCGTTGTGGGTACTAGTGGTGTCGAGACCCAGTACTTC
TRBV27,TRBJ2-5,.,CASSFAAQGGQQTQYF,TGTGCCAGCAGTTTCGCGGCACAGGGAGGGCAGCAGACCCAGTACTTC
TRBV18,TRBJ2-5,TRBD1,CASSPPNRGGKTQYF,TGTGCCAGCTCACCACCCAACAGGGGCGGAAAGACCCAGTACTTC
TRBV10-3,TRBJ1-5,.,CAISESGGAGSNQPQHF,TGTGCCATCAGTGAGTCCGGGGGGGCGGGGAGCAATCAGCCCCAGCATTTT
TRBV27,TRBJ1-1,.,CASSLGDIRAFF,TGTGCCAGCAGTTTAGGGGACATAAGAGCTTTCTTT
TRBV29-1,TRBJ2-3,.,CSVPQGGGNPDTQYF,TGCAGCGTACCCCAAGGCGGCGGGAATCCAGATACGCAGTATTTT
TRBV11-2,TRBJ2-7,.,CASSPAPGFEQYF,TGTGCCAGCAGCCCCGCGCCGGGGTTCGAGCAGTACTTC
TRBV2,TRBJ1-2,.,CASSPPVQGYGYTF,TGTGCCAGCAGCCCCCCAGTACAGGGCTATGGCTACACCTTC
TRBV19,TRBJ1-5,TRBD1,CASSTTGGNQPQHF,TGTGCCAGTAGTACGACAGGGGGAAATCAGCCCCAGCATTTT
TRBV7-2,TRBJ2-7,.,CASSLEGLGEQYF,TGTGCCAGCAGCTTGGAGGGGCTGGGCGAGCAGTACTTC
TRBV28,TRBJ2-5,TRBD1,CARGQGSPGAQYF,TGTGCCAGGGGACAGGGGTCCCCCGGGGCCCAGTACTTC
TRBV14,TRBJ2-1,.,CASSRAVDEQFF,TGTGCCAGCAGCCGCGCTGTGGATGAGCAGTTCTTC
TRBV27,TRBJ2-7,.,CASRLTVLAYEQYF,TGTGCCAGCAGGTTGACAGTCCTTGCCTACGAGCAGTACTTC
TRBV6-6,TRBJ2-7,TRBD1,CASSTPGQGTYEQYF,TGTGCCAGCAGCACCCCGGGACAGGGCACCTACGAGCAGTACTTC
TRBV19,TRBJ1-1,.,CASTPRGRTEAFF,TGTGCCAGTACCCCTCGGGGGAGGACTGAAGCTTTCTTT
TRBV6-5,TRBJ2-1,.,CAPEEGTYNEQFF,TGTGCCCCGGAGGAGGGCACCTACAATGAGCAGTTCTTC
TRBV19,TRBJ2-5,TRBD1,CASSSQGAEETQYF,TGTGCCAGTAGTTCGCAGGGGGCAGAGGAGACCCAGTACTTC
TRBV6-1,TRBJ1-6,.,CASSSREMGNSPLHF,TGTGCCAGCTCCTCCCGGGAGATGGGTAATTCACCCCTCCACTTT
TRBV4-2,TRBJ2-3,TRBD2,CASSRTSGGATSTDTQYF,TGTGCCAGCAGCCGTACTAGCGGGGGGGCAACAAGCACAGATACGCAGTATTTT
TRBV7-6,TRBJ2-7,TRBD2,CASSLWAGAPYEQYF,TGTGCCAGCAGCTTATGGGCGGGAGCCCCCTACGAGCAGTACTTC
TRBV15,TRBJ1-1,TRBD1,CATSSPLDRESTEAFF,TGTGCCACCAGCAGTCCCTTGGACAGGGAAAGCACTGAAGCTTTCTTT
TRBV6-1,TRBJ2-5,TRBD2,CASIGLAGKETQYF,TGTGCCAGCATTGGACTAGCGGGAAAAGAGACCCAGTACTTC
TRBV19,TRBJ1-3,TRBD1,CASRSWTGFSGNTIYF,TGTGCCAGCCGATCCTGGACAGGCTTTTCTGGAAACACCATATATTTT